This T cell receptor (beta chain) came from a study of vaccination effects on CD4 cells after COVID-19. General observations from the study: Researchers report that only 1 of 255 vaccine-induced clones in healthy vaccinees cross-reacted with common cold coronaviruses.

Here immunoSEQ multiplex PCR was the method, and the copy in TCRdb shows in-frame clones only, minus some. The sample yields approximately 74,000 clones, about four fifths seen once. The CDR3 spans 15 residues. V lost 5 bases to trimming and J lost 6 bases; unmatched junction nucleotides: 10. CDR1 SGHRS and CDR2 YFSETQ come from the germline V gene. Note on this clone: Its antigen is currently unknown.

Before any sequencing was done, the ViraFEST assay used viral peptide pools to expand antigen-specific CD4+ T cells. Having been cultured for about 10 days, the cells underwent CD4+ T cell isolation. Vaccine recipients, nucleocapsid antibody negative, had no prior SARS-CoV-2 infection. IL-2 medium was substituted for half the medium on days 3 and 7. The chain has TRBV5-1 and TRBJ2-2; 7 bases fit TRBD1. The sequence was obtained from a human donor who received a COVID-19 vaccine. This specimen consisted of CD4+ T cells from PBMCs cultured with HCoV-NL63 spike peptides, obtained before COVID-19 vaccination. The CDR3 protein is CASSRDSSSAGELFF. DNA of the CDR3: TGCGCCAGCAGTCGGGACAGCTCATCGGCCGGGGAGCTGTTTTTT.